This TCR beta chain comes out of a study of esophageal squamous cell carcinoma under preoperative chemotherapy. TCRdb reprocessed the PCR reads via MiXCR and lists one record per CDR3 protein. The sample consists of some 30,000 distinct CDR3 sequences, roughly 52% of them appearing once. A word on this clonotype: The junction shows a germline mismatch at one end, possibly a read error.

Germline V lookup: CDR1 WSHSY, CDR2 SAAADI. The length of the CDR3 is 14 residues. Time point denoted: before preoperative PTX-NDP chemotherapy. This clonotype originated in a human donor with esophageal squamous cell carcinoma. The donor label of this sample is uncertain. The chain has TRBV10-2 and TRBJ2-3, with D possibly being TRBD1 or TRBD2 (5 bases each). This material was collected from a patient given preoperative chemotherapy. The CDR3 sequence: CGASGLWGKNTQYF. The CDR3 DNA sequence: TGCGGCGCCTCGGGGCTGTGGGGCAAAAACACGCAGTATTTC.